The clone carrying this TCR beta chain appeared once. Its antigen is undetermined. The V and J ends lost 2 bases and 6 bases, in that order; junction bases with no gene match: 5. The CDR3 is 13 amino acids. Germline lookup yields CDR1 SGHRS and CDR2 YFSETQ. The sample originates from a study of cytomegalovirus exposure and HLA in healthy donors. Study-level background: Caucasian-associated ancestry cluster membership applied to approximately 84% of nearly 400 genotyped donors. Regarding the study as a whole: About 87% or about 30% of the time was how often most TCR beta V segments were productive, according to an earlier analysis.

The PCR had 60 Vbeta and 13 Jbeta primers. Measured with immunoSEQ multiplex PCR; TCRdb has only the in-frame clones, and not every one. There are 25,000 to 30,000 clones in the sample; approximately 62% occur only once, and around 40% lies in the top ten. The chain is built from TRBV5-1 and TRBJ2-7, with TRBD2 matching over 7 bases. The sequenced sample consisted of PBMCs. The origin of this receptor is a male donor in good health and CMV-seropositive. The CDR3 is CASSFGSGGEQYF. CDR3 coding DNA: TGCGCCAGCAGCTTTGGGTCGGGGGGCGAGCAGTACTTC. Full variable domain (missing parts from reference TRBV5-1 and TRBJ2-7): KAGVTQTPRYLIKTRGQQVTLSCSPISGHRSVSWYQQTPGQGLQFLFEYFSETQRNKGNFPGRFSGRQFSNSRSEMNVSTLELGDSALYLCASSFGSGGEQYFGPGTRLTVT.